Below, one T cell receptor (beta chain) is given with its context. V lost 1 base, J lost 0 bases, and 10 bases lay in between. This CDR3 region has 16 residues. Germline CDR1 and CDR2: MNHEY and SVGAGI. Clones were read by immunoSEQ multiplex PCR, and TCRdb kept only the in-frame ones, dropping some. The sample shows around 52,000 clones, around 92% of them seen only once. The sample is drawn from a study of T cell changes during pregnancy in multiple sclerosis. The chain links TRBV6-5 to TRBJ2-1; D not certain. This receptor was taken from a female donor in good health, enrolled as a control in a pregnancy study. Sequenced here: CD4+ T cells from peripheral blood mononuclear cells, sampled after pregnancy. In DNA form, the CDR3 reads TGTGCCAGCAGTTACTTATCCCGAGGCTCCTACAATGAGCAGTTCTTC. Its protein is CASSYLSRGSYNEQFF.